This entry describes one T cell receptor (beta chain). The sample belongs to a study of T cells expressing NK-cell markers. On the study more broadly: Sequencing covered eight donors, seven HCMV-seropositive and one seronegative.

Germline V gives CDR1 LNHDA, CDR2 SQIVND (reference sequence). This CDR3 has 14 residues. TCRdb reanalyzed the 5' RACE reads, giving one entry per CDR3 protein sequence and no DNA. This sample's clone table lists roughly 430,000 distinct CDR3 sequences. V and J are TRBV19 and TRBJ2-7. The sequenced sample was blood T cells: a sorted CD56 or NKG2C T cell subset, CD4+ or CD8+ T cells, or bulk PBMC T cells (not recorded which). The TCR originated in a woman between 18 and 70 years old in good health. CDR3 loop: CASSIIASSYEQYF.